The sequence of this T cell receptor (beta chain) was determined in a study of T cell responses to AZD1222 COVID-19 vaccine. Study in general: The study pooled second doses at about 4 or about 12 weeks.

Details on this clone: Its cognate antigen is unknown.

Germline V gene data show CDR1 as SEHNR and CDR2 as FQNEAQ (reference sequence). The CDR3 covers 16 residues. V was pared by 1 base and J by 3 bases, with 15 bases between. Study outcomes and limitations: Spike regions recognized by vaccine-associated CD4 TCRs spanned the protein, led by 160-218 and 743-854. The donors showed a predominance of white British ancestry and of females, with possible underestimation of clonal diversity.

The repertoire was sequenced with immunoSEQ multiplex PCR; TCRdb's copy has only in-frame clones and lacks some. Of around 95,000 clones detected, approximately 88% appear once; the ten largest clones hold 2.5% to 3%. The chain recombines TRBV7-9 with TRBJ2-5; possibly TRBD1 for D (6 bases). The sequence came from an adult in good health. The starting material was peripheral blood, obtained on day 0 of AZD1222 vaccination. The CDR3 nucleotides read TGTGCCAGCAGCTTAGTACTTCGGGACAAGAAAGAGACCCAGTACTTC. It is translated as CASSLVLRDKKETQYF.